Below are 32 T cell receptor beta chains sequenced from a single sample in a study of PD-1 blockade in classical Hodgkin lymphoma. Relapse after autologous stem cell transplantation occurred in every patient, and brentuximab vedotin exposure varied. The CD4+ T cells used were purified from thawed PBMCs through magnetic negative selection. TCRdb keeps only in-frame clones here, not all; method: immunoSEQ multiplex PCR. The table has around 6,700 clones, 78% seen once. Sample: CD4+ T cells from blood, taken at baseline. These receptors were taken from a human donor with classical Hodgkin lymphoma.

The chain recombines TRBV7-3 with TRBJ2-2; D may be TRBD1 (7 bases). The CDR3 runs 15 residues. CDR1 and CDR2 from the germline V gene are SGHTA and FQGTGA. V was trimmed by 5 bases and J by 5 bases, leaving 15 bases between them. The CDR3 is CASSLRQGGTGELFF. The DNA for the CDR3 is TGTGCCAGCAGCCTGCGACAGGGAGGTACCGGGGAGCTGTTTTTT.

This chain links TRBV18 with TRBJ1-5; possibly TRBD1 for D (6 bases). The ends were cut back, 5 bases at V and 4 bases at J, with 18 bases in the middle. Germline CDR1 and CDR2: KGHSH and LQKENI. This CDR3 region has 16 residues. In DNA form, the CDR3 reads TGTGCCAGCTCAACTAATGGAGGGGACAATAATCAGCCCCAGCATTTT. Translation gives CASSTNGGDNNQPQHF.

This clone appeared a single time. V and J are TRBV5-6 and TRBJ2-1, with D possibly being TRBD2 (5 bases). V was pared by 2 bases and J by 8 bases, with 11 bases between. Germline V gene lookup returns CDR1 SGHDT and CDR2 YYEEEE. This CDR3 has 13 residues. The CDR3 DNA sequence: TGTGCCAGCAGCTTTCTAATGAGGGATGAGCAGTTCTTC. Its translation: CASSFLMRDEQFF.

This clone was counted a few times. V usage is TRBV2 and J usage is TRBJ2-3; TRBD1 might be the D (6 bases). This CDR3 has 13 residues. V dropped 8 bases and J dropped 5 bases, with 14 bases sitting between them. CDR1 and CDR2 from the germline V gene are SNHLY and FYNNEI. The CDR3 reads CASPEGDGDTQYF. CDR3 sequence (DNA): TGTGCCAGCCCTGAGGGGGACGGAGATACGCAGTATTTT.

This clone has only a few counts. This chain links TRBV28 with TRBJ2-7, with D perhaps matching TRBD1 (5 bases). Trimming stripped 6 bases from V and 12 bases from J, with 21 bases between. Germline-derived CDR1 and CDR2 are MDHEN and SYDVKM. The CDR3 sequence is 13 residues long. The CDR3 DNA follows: TGTGCCAGCAGCCCAGGGTCCGGGCTTACGGGGTACTTC. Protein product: CASSPGSGLTGYF.

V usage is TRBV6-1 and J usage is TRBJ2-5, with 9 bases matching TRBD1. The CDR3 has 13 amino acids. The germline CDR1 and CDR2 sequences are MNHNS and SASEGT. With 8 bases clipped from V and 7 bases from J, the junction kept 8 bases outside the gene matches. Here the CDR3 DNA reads TGTGCCAGCGGGGGGGACAGGGAAAGGACCCAGTACTTC. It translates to CASGGDRERTQYF.

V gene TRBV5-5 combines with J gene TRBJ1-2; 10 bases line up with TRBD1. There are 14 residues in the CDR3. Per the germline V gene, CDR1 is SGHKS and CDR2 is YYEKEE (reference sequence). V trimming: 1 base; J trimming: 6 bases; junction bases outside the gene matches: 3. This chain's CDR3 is CASSLIGTGDGYTF. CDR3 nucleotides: TGTGCCAGCAGCTTGATCGGGACAGGGGATGGCTACACCTTC.

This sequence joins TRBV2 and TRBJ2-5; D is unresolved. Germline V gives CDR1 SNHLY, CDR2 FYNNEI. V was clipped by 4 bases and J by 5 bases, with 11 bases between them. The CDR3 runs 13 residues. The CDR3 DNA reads TGTGCCAGCAGTGGGGCTAGTATGGAGACCCAGTACTTC. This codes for CASSGASMETQYF. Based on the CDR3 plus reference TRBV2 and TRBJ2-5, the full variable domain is EPEVTQTPSHQVTQMGQEVILRCVPISNHLYFYWYRQILGQKVEFLVSFYNNEISEKSEIFDDQFSVERPDGSNFTLKIRSTKLEDSAMYFCASSGASMETQYFGPGTRLLVL.

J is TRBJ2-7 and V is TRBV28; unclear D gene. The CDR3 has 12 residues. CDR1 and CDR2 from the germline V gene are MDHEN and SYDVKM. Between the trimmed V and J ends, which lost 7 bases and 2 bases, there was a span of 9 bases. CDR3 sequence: CASMGWPYEQYF. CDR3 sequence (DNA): TGTGCCAGCATGGGATGGCCCTACGAGCAGTACTTC.

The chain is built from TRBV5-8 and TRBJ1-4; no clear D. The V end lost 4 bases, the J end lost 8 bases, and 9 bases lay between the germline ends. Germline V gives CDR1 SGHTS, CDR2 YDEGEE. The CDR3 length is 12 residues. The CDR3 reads CASSPLREKLFF. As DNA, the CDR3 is TGTGCCAGCAGCCCCCTACGGGAAAAACTGTTTTTT.

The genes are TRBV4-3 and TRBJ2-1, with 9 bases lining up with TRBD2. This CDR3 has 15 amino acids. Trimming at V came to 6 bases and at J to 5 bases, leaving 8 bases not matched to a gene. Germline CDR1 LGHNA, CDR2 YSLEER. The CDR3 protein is CASRYSVAGDNEQFF. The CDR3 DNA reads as TGCGCCAGCAGATATTCGGTAGCGGGGGACAATGAGCAGTTCTTC.

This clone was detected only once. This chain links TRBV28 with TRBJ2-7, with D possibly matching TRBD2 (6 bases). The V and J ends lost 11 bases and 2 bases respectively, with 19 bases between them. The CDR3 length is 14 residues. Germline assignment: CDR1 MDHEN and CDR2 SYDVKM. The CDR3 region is CAATSRDGAYEQYF. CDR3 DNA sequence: TGTGCCGCAACTAGCCGGGACGGCGCCTACGAGCAGTACTTC.

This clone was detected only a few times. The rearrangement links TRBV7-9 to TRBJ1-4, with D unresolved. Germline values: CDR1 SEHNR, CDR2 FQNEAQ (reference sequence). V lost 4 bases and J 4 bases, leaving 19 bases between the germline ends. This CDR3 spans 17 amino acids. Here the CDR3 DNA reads TGTGCCAGCAGCTCCCCCGGGCCCAGACCCGGTAATGAAAAACTGTTTTTT. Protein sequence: CASSSPGPRPGNEKLFF. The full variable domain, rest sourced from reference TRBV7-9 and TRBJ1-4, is DTGVSQNPRHKITKRGQNVTFRCDPISEHNRLYWYRQTLGQGPEFLTYFQNEAQLEKSRLLSDRFSAERPKGSFSTLEIQRTEQGDSAMYLCASSSPGPRPGNEKLFFGSGTQLSVL.

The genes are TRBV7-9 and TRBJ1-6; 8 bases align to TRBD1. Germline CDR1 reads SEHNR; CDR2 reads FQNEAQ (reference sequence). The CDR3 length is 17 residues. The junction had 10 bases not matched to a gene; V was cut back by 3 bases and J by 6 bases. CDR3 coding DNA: TGTGCCAGCAGCTTCAAACCATGGGACAGGCCTAATTCACCCCTCCACTTT. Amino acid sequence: CASSFKPWDRPNSPLHF.

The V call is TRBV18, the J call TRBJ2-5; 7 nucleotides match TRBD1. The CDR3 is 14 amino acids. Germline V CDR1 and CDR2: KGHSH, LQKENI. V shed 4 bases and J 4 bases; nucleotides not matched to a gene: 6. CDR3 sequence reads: CASSLRTGGETQYF. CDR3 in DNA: TGTGCCAGCTCACTAAGGACAGGTGGAGAGACCCAGTACTTC. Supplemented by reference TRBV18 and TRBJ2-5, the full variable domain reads NAGVMQNPRHLVRRRGQEARLRCSPMKGHSHVYWYRQLPEEGLKFMVYLQKENIIDESGMPKERFSAEFPKEGPSILRIQQVVRGDSAAYFCASSLRTGGETQYFGPGTRLLVL.

The CDR3 here is CASSSLPGQATATNEKLFF. The CDR3 DNA reads TGTGCCAGTAGTAGCCTCCCGGGACAGGCGACGGCAACTAATGAAAAACTGTTTTTT. The chain links TRBV19 to TRBJ1-4; 8 bases line up with TRBD1. The CDR3 runs 19 residues. Looked up from germline, CDR1 is LNHDA and CDR2 is SQIVND (reference sequence). V gave up 4 bases and J gave up 0 bases; unmatched junction bases: 13. Looking up the rest from reference TRBV19 and TRBJ1-4 gives the full variable domain: DGGITQSPKYLFRKEGQNVTLSCEQNLNHDAMYWYRQDPGQGLRLIYYSQIVNDFQKGDIAEGYSVSREKKESFPLTVTSAQKNPTAFYLCASSSLPGQATATNEKLFFGSGTQLSVL.

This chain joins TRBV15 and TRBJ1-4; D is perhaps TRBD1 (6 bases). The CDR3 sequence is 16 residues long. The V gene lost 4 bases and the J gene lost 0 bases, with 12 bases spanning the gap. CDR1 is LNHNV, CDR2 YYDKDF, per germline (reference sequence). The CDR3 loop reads CATSTRGGSTNEKLFF. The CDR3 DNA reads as TGTGCCACCAGCACGCGAGGGGGTTCAACTAATGAAAAACTGTTTTTT.

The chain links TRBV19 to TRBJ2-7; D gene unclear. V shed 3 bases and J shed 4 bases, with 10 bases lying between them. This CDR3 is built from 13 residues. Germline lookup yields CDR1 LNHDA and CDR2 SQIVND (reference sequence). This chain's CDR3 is CASSISSWYEQYF. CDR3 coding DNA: TGTGCCAGTAGTATTTCCTCGTGGTACGAGCAGTACTTC.

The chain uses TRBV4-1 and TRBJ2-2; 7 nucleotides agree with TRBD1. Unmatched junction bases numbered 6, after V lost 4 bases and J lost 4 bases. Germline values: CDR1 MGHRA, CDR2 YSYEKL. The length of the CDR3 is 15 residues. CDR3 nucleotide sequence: TGCGCCAGCAGCCCCTACAGGGGCCTCACCGGGGAGCTGTTTTTT. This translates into CASSPYRGLTGELFF.

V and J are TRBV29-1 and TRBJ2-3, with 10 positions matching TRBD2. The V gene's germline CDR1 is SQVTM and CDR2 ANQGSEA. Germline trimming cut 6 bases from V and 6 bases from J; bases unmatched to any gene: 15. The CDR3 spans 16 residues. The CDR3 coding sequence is TGCAGCGTAGACTACGAAGCGGGGGGGCCGAGGGATACGCAGTATTTT. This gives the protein CSVDYEAGGPRDTQYF.

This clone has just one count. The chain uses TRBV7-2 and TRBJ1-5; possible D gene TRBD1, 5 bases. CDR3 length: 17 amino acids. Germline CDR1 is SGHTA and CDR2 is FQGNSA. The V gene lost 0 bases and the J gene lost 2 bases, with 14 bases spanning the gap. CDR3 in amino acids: CASSLARTSGGNQPQHF. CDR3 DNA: TGTGCCAGCAGCTTAGCGAGGACCTCGGGGGGCAATCAGCCCCAGCATTTT.

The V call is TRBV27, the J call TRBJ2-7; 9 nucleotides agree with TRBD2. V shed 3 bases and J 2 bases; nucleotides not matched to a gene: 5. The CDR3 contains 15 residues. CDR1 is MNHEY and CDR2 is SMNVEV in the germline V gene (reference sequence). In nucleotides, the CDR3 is TGTGCCAGCAGTTTGGCGCGGGGGGGAACCTACGAGCAGTACTTC. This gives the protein CASSLARGGTYEQYF.

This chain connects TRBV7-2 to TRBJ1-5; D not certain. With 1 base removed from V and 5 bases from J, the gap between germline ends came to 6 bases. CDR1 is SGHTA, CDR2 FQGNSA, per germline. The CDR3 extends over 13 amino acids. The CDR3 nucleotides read TGTGCCAGCAGCTTAGTCCAAGATCAGCCCCAGCATTTT. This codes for CASSLVQDQPQHF.

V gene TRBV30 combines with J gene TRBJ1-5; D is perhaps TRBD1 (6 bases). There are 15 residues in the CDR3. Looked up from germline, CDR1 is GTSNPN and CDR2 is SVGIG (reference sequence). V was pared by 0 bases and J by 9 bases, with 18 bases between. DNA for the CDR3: TGTGCCTGGAGTGTAGGGGCGACAGGCCTCCGGCCCCAGCATTTT. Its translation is CAWSVGATGLRPQHF.

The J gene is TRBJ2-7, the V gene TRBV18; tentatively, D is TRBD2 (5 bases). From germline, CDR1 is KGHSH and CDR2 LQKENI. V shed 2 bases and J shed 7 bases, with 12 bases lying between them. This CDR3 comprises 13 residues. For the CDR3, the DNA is TGTGCCAGCTCACCATTGGCGGGCGGTGAGCAGTACTTC. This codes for CASSPLAGGEQYF. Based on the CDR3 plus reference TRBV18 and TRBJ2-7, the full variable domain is NAGVMQNPRHLVRRRGQEARLRCSPMKGHSHVYWYRQLPEEGLKFMVYLQKENIIDESGMPKERFSAEFPKEGPSILRIQQVVRGDSAAYFCASSPLAGGEQYFGPGTRLTVT.

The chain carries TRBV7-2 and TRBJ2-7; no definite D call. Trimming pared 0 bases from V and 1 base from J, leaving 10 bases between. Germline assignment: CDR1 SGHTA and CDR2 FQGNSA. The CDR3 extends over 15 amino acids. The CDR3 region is CASSLAARRSYEQYF. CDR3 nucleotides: TGTGCCAGCAGCTTAGCGGCCAGGCGATCCTACGAGCAGTACTTC.

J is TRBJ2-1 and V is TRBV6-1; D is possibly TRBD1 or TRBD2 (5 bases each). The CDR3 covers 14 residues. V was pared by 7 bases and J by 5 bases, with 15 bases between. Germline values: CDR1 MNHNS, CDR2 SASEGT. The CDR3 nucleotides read TGTGCCAGCACCCATGGGACGGCCAACAATGAGCAGTTCTTC. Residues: CASTHGTANNEQFF.

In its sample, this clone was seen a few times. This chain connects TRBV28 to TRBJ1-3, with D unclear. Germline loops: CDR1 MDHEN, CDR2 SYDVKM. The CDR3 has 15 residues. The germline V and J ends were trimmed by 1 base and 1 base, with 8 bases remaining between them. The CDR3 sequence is CASSLSPSSGNTIYF. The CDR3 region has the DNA TGTGCCAGCAGTTTATCCCCTTCTTCTGGAAACACCATATATTTT.

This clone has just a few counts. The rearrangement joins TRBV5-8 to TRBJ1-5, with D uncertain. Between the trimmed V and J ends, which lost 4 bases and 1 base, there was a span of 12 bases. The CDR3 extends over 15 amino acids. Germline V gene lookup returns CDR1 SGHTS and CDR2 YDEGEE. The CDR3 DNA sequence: TGTGCCAGCAGCCTATGGACCGTGAGCAATCAGCCCCAGCATTTT. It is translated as CASSLWTVSNQPQHF.

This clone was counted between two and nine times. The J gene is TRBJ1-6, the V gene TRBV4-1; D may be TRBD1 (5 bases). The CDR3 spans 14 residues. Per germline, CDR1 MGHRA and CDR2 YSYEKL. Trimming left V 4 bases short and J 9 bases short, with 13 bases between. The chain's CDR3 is CASSPLRGSSPLHF. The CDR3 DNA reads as TGCGCCAGCAGCCCCTTGAGGGGAAGTTCACCCCTCCACTTT.

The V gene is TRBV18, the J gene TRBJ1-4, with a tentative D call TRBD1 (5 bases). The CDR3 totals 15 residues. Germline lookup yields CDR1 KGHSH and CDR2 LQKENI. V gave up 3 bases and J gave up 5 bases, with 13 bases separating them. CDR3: CASSPPGLLNEKLFF. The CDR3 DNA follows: TGTGCCAGCTCACCTCCGGGACTGCTGAATGAAAAACTGTTTTTT.

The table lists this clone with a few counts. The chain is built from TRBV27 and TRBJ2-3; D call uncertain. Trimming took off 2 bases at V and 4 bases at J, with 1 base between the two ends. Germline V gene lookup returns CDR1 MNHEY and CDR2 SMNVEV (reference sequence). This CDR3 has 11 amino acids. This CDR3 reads CASSLADTQYF. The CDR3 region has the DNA TGTGCCAGCAGTTTAGCAGATACGCAGTATTTT.